The next 24 T cell receptor beta chains were all read from a single sample in a study of CD8+CD57+ T cells in acquired aplastic anemia. Patients selected for sequencing had displayed CD8+CD57+ cell expansion by flow cytometry. For CDR3 and TCR beta VDJ profiling, genomic DNA was the template used. TCRdb called the reads again in MiXCR, with one record for every CDR3 protein. Of 150,000 to 170,000 distinct CDR3 sequences in the sample, roughly half were seen once. The sample taken for sequencing was sorted CD4+, CD8+, or CD8+CD57+ T cells (not recorded which) from PBMCs. The receptors were sampled from a human donor with aplastic anemia.

The chain links TRBV11-2 to TRBJ1-2, with D unclear. The CDR3 has 12 residues. Trimming removed 2 bases from V and 4 bases from J, with 5 bases in between. Germline V gene data show CDR1 as SGHAT and CDR2 as FQNNGV. The CDR3 nucleotides are TGTGCCAGCAGCTTAATGGTCTATGGCTACACCTTC. Translating gives CASSLMVYGYTF.

The chain joins TRBV5-4 to TRBJ2-1; 8 bases line up with TRBD1. Germline V gives CDR1 SGHNT, CDR2 YYREEE (reference sequence). This CDR3 has 15 amino acids. J gave up 2 bases and V 3 bases, and 4 bases lay outside the gene matches. The DNA for the CDR3 is TGTGCCAGCAGCTACCTGGACAGGGCCTACAATGAGCAGTTCTTC. Translation gives CASSYLDRAYNEQFF.

The rearrangement uses TRBV29-1 and TRBJ2-3; D tentatively reads TRBD1 or TRBD2 (5 bases each). Trimming removed 3 bases at V and 0 bases at J, with 10 bases between. Germline CDR1 SQVTM, CDR2 ANQGSEA. There are 14 residues in the CDR3. This chain's CDR3 is CSVDLGESTDTQYF. CDR3 sequence (DNA): TGCAGCGTTGATTTGGGGGAAAGCACAGATACGCAGTATTTT.

The chain recombines TRBV2 with TRBJ2-1; D is possibly TRBD2 (6 bases). The CDR3 is 13 amino acids. Germline V gene sequence: CDR1 SNHLY, CDR2 FYNNEI. V lost 7 bases to trimming and J lost 7 bases, with 14 bases between them. CDR3 residues: CASIDELANEQFF. DNA of the CDR3: TGTGCCAGCATCGATGAGCTAGCGAATGAGCAGTTCTTC.

The V call is TRBV7-8, the J call TRBJ2-7, with no clear D. Per germline, CDR1 SGHVS and CDR2 FQNEAQ. Trimming left V 11 bases short and J 4 bases short, with 12 bases between. The CDR3 length is 11 residues. In DNA, the CDR3 is TGTGCCGGCAACTTAGGATACGAGCAGTACTTC. This sequence encodes CAGNLGYEQYF.

This clonotype has only a few counts. V is TRBV15 and J is TRBJ2-7, with 11 bases lining up with TRBD2. This CDR3 has 15 residues. Trimming at V came to 3 bases and at J to 3 bases, leaving 4 bases not matched to a gene. CDR1 and CDR2 (germline): LNHNV, YYDKDF (reference sequence). The DNA of the CDR3 is TGTGCCACCAGCAGGACCGGGACTAGCGGCTACGAGCAGTACTTC. It encodes CATSRTGTSGYEQYF.

V usage is TRBV2 and J usage is TRBJ2-5; 14 nucleotides align to TRBD2. CDR1 is SNHLY, CDR2 FYNNEI, per germline. With V trimmed by 3 bases and J by 13 bases, 10 bases remained unmatched. This CDR3 spans 15 amino acids. In DNA, the CDR3 is TGTGCCAGCAGTGAGACTAGCGGGGGGGAGGAGAACTGGTACTTC. Protein product: CASSETSGGEENWYF.

This CDR3 reads CASSYRDRETQYF. CDR3 nucleotides: TGTGCCAGCAGCTACCGGGACAGGGAGACCCAGTACTTC. The chain uses TRBV7-4 and TRBJ2-5, with TRBD1 matching over 8 bases. V lost 4 bases, J lost 5 bases, and 3 bases stayed unmatched. Germline-derived CDR1 and CDR2 are SGHVT and SQSDAQ. CDR3 size: 13 residues.

This chain connects TRBV10-3 to TRBJ1-4; the D gene is possibly TRBD1 (6 bases). The CDR3 has 16 amino acids. Germline loops: CDR1 ENHRY, CDR2 SYGVKD. V lost 5 bases and J lost 2, with 15 bases in between. In nucleotides, the CDR3 is TGTGCCATCAGTTTCCTGGTGGGGGCTACTAATGAAAAACTGTTTTTT. Its translation is CAISFLVGATNEKLFF.

J is TRBJ1-4 and V is TRBV10-1; no reliable D call. V dropped 2 bases and J dropped 10 bases, with 5 bases sitting between them. This CDR3 contains 11 residues. Germline values: CDR1 WNHNN, CDR2 SYGVQD (reference sequence). CDR3 nucleotides: TGCGCCAGCAGTGAGGCAGGAAAACTGTTTTTT. Amino acids: CASSEAGKLFF.

The sample holds many counts of this clonotype. This rearrangement joins TRBV11-2 to TRBJ1-1; D is perhaps TRBD1 (5 bases). Germline values: CDR1 SGHAT, CDR2 FQNNGV. The CDR3 is 13 residues long. V was pared by 5 bases and J by 5 bases, with 12 bases between. In DNA, the CDR3 is TGTGCCAGCAGCCCGGGACCGCGAACTGAAGCTTTCTTT. Encoded protein: CASSPGPRTEAFF.

This clonotype was recorded only once. The chain combines TRBV27 with TRBJ2-7; TRBD1 might be the D (5 bases). CDR1 and CDR2 (germline): MNHEY, SMNVEV (reference sequence). CDR3 length: 14 residues. The V and J ends lost 0 bases and 6 bases respectively, with 12 bases between them. CDR3 in DNA: TGTGCCAGCAGTTTATCGGGGTGTAGGGGCGAGCAGTACTTC. It specifies CASSLSGCRGEQYF.

The CDR3 nucleotides read TGTGCCACCAGCGTAACAGGGGTGGGGTACGAGCAGTACTTC. Translating gives CATSVTGVGYEQYF. The V gene is TRBV15, the J gene TRBJ2-7; 7 bases align to TRBD1. V lost 5 bases to trimming and J lost 4 bases; unmatched junction nucleotides: 8. The germline gives CDR1 LNHNV, CDR2 YYDKDF (reference sequence). This CDR3 spans 14 amino acids.

This chain connects TRBV2 to TRBJ2-5; TRBD2 is a possible D gene (6 bases). V was pared by 4 bases and J by 2 bases, with 20 bases between. Germline assignment: CDR1 SNHLY and CDR2 FYNNEI. The CDR3 contains 17 residues. CDR3 residues: CASSAGWGRTLQETQYF. The CDR3 DNA is TGTGCCAGCAGTGCGGGTTGGGGGAGGACACTGCAAGAGACCCAGTACTTC.

Remarks on this clonotype: This clone may be a read error of a much larger clone one base away. The chain links TRBV6-2 or TRBV6-3 to TRBJ2-3; no clear D gene. Germline assignment: CDR1 MNHEY and CDR2 SVGEGT. Trimming left V 5 bases short and J 6 bases short, with 12 bases between. CDR3 length equals 13 residues. The CDR3 here is CASSHLLRDTQYF. The CDR3 DNA reads as TGTGCCAGCAGTCACTTATTGCGGGATACGCAGTATTTT.

This clonotype was seen many times. The CDR3 DNA is TGTGCCAGCAGCCTCCCGACTAGAGAAAACATTCAGTACTTC. This gives the protein CASSLPTRENIQYF. The chain is built from TRBV7-9 and TRBJ2-4; TRBD2 is a possible D gene (6 bases). Per the germline V gene, CDR1 is SEHNR and CDR2 is FQNEAQ (reference sequence). This CDR3 is built from 14 residues. Trimming stripped 5 bases from V and 5 bases from J, with 13 bases between. Full variable domain (rest looked up from reference TRBV7-9 and TRBJ2-4): DTGVSQNPRHKITKRGQNVTFRCDPISEHNRLYWYRQTLGQGPEFLTYFQNEAQLEKSRLLSDRFSAERPKGSFSTLEIQRTEQGDSAMYLCASSLPTRENIQYFGAGTRLSVL.

The chain has TRBV7-2 and TRBJ1-4, with D tentatively TRBD1 (6 bases). Germline-derived CDR1 and CDR2 are SGHTA and FQGNSA. This CDR3 spans 15 amino acids. With 3 bases removed from V and 7 bases from J, the gap between germline ends came to 15 bases. CDR3 loop: CASSFPQGGSEKLFF. The CDR3 region has the DNA TGTGCCAGCAGCTTTCCACAGGGCGGGAGTGAAAAACTGTTTTTT. The full variable domain, rest sourced from reference TRBV7-2 and TRBJ1-4, is GAGVSQSPSNKVTEKGKDVELRCDPISGHTALYWYRQSLGQGLEFLIYFQGNSAPDKSGLPSDRFSAERTGGSVSTLTIQRTQQEDSAVYLCASSFPQGGSEKLFFGSGTQLSVL.

The rearrangement uses TRBV6-2 or TRBV6-3 and TRBJ1-2; D not certain. The CDR3 consists of 17 residues. With 1 base removed from V and 4 bases from J, the gap between germline ends came to 19 bases. Germline V lookup: CDR1 MNHEY, CDR2 SVGEGT. CDR3 residues: CASSYFPPTEFGYGYTF. CDR3 bases: TGTGCCAGCAGTTACTTCCCCCCAACAGAGTTCGGCTATGGCTACACCTTC.

This clonotype was found many times. V and J are TRBV6-4 and TRBJ1-1; unclear D gene. The CDR3 sequence is 14 residues long. Germline V lookup: CDR1 MRHNA, CDR2 SNTAGT. V shed 0 bases and J shed 1 base, with 6 bases lying between them. This CDR3 is CASSDSATNTEAFF. In DNA form, the CDR3 reads TGTGCCAGCAGTGACTCGGCGACGAACACTGAAGCTTTCTTT.

The chain links TRBV10-3 to TRBJ1-2; D perhaps matches TRBD1 (5 bases). The V end was cut by 2 bases, the J end by 3 bases, with 13 bases between. Germline V gives CDR1 ENHRY, CDR2 SYGVKD. The CDR3 spans 15 residues. The CDR3, as DNA: TGTGCCATCAGTGAGGGGGGACTCAGCGACTATGGCTACACCTTC. Amino acid sequence: CAISEGGLSDYGYTF.

In its sample, this clonotype was seen many times. J is TRBJ2-7 and V is TRBV20-1; TRBD2 matches at 15 bases. With V trimmed by 6 bases and J by 5 bases, 5 bases remained unmatched. This CDR3 comprises 14 residues. CDR1 and CDR2 (germline): DFQATT, SNEGSKA (reference sequence). The CDR3: CSAWTSGGADEQYF. The CDR3 nucleotides are TGCAGTGCGTGGACTAGCGGGGGGGCCGACGAGCAGTACTTC.

The chain recombines TRBV6-1 with TRBJ2-1; 9 bases match TRBD2. There are 15 residues in the CDR3. The V gene's germline CDR1 is MNHNS and CDR2 SASEGT. Trimming removed 6 bases from V and 2 bases from J; junction bases left unmatched: 5. CDR3 sequence: CASRPAGGAYNEQFF. CDR3 DNA: TGTGCCAGCAGACCAGCGGGGGGCGCCTACAATGAGCAGTTCTTC.

The chain uses TRBV2 and TRBJ2-3; no reliable D call. The CDR3 is 11 residues long. Trimming pared 4 bases from V and 11 bases from J, leaving 10 bases between. Germline V gene sequence: CDR1 SNHLY, CDR2 FYNNEI. The CDR3 DNA reads as TGTGCCAGCAGTGTAGAAAGAGGGCAGTATTTT. It encodes CASSVERGQYF. The whole variable domain, remainder taken from reference TRBV2 and TRBJ2-3, is EPEVTQTPSHQVTQMGQEVILRCVPISNHLYFYWYRQILGQKVEFLVSFYNNEISEKSEIFDDQFSVERPDGSNFTLKIRSTKLEDSAMYFCASSVERGQYFGPGTRLTVL.

This chain connects TRBV20-1 to TRBJ1-2; no clear D. The CDR3 totals 10 residues. Germline V gene sequence: CDR1 DFQATT, CDR2 SNEGSKA (reference sequence). The V end lost 3 bases, the J end lost 7 bases, and 6 bases lay between the germline ends. The CDR3 spells CSASVIGYTF. The CDR3 DNA reads as TGCAGTGCTAGTGTTATTGGCTACACCTTC.